The subject of this entry is one T cell receptor beta chain. Antigen specificity is unknown. Study-level results: In terms of TCR gene usage, tumor memory CD4+ T cells clustered together with blood and lymph node memory CD4+ cells, as well as with lymph node naive CD4+ cells. Whole repertoires were not studied in the larger cohort, only one V-J beta rearrangement. Tumor-infiltrating Treg TCR alpha and beta sequences overlapped most with tumor naive CD4+ T cells, then blood naive.

The CDR3 is 15 amino acids. Trimming pared 2 bases from V and 5 bases from J, leaving 12 bases between. The germline V gene has CDR1 MGHRA and CDR2 YSYEKL. Full-length variable regions came from constant-region reverse primers plus semi-nested Nested Universal Primer A PCR. MiXCR, applied by TCRdb to the 5' RACE reads, yields one record per CDR3 protein. The table has 35,000 to 50,000 distinct CDR3 sequences, less than 35% seen once; the top ten hold 3.7%. Sequences were obtained from memory CD4+ T cells sorted from a lymph node. Sample subset: memory CD4+ T cells, CD4+CD45RO+CD25-. The source is a female donor with breast cancer. The chain combines TRBV4-1 with TRBJ1-4; unclear D gene. CDR3 amino acids: CASSQQRRNNEKLFF. DNA of the CDR3: TGCGCCAGCAGCCAACAGCGGAGGAACAATGAAAAACTGTTTTTT.